This T cell receptor (beta chain) was observed in a study of blood T cell repertoires in COVID-19. Using immunoSEQ multiplex PCR, the repertoire was profiled, and TCRdb retains in-frame clones only, with some absent. The data show fewer than 50,000 clones, around 83% seen once. Trimming removed 4 bases from V and 2 bases from J, with 9 bases in between. The germline gives CDR1 KGHSY, CDR2 FQNENV. The CDR3 runs 14 residues. Sequencing was performed on peripheral blood. The rearrangement uses TRBV16 and TRBJ1-3; D call uncertain. This TCR was sampled from a human donor in a cohort sampled during active COVID-19. The CDR3 spells CASSLKTTGNTIYF. The CDR3 DNA follows: TGTGCCAGCAGCCTAAAGACAACTGGAAACACCATATATTTT. Full variable domain (missing parts from reference TRBV16 and TRBJ1-3): GEEVAQTPKHLVRGEGQKAKLYCAPIKGHSYVFWYQQVLKNEFKFLISFQNENVFDETGMPKERFSAKCLPNSPCSLEIQATKLEDSAVYFCASSLKTTGNTIYFGEGSWLTVV.